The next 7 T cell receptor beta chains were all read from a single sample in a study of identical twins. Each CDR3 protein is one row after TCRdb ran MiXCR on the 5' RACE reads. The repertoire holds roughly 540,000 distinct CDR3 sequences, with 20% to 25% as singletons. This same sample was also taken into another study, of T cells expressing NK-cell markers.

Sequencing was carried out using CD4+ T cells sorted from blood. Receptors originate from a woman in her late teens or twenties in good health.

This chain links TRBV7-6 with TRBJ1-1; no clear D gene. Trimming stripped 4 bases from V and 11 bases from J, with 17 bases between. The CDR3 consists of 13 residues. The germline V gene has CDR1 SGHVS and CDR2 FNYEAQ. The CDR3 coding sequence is TGTGCCAGCAGCTCGGGAGACCGAAACGTGGCTTTCTTT. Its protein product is CASSSGDRNVAFF.

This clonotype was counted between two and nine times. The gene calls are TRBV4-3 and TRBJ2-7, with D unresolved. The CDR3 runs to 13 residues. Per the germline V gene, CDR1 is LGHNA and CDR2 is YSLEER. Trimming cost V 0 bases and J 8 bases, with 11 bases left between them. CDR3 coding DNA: TGCGCCAGCAGCCAAGATCAGAGCCAGAAGCAGTACTTC. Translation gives CASSQDQSQKQYF.

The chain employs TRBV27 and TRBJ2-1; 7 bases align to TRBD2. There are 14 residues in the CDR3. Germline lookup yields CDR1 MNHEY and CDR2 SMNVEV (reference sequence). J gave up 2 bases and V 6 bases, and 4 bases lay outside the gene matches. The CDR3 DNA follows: TGTGCCAGCAGAATTAGCGGGCCCTACAATGAGCAGTTCTTC. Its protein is CASRISGPYNEQFF.

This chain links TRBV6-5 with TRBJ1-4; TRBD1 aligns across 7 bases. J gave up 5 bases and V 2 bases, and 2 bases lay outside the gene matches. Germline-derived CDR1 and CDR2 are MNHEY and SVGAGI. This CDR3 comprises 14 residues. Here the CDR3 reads CASSYRGRNEKLFF. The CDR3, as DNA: TGTGCCAGCAGTTACAGGGGGCGGAATGAAAAACTGTTTTTT.

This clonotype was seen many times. The CDR3 protein is CSARGRGGEAFF. The CDR3 DNA reads as TGCAGTGCTAGAGGTCGAGGGGGTGAAGCTTTCTTT. The V call is TRBV20-1, the J call TRBJ1-1; perhaps TRBD1 as D (6 bases). The ends were cut back, 1 base at V and 7 bases at J, with 10 bases in the middle. The CDR3 is made up of 12 amino acids. The germline V gene has CDR1 DFQATT and CDR2 SNEGSKA (reference sequence).

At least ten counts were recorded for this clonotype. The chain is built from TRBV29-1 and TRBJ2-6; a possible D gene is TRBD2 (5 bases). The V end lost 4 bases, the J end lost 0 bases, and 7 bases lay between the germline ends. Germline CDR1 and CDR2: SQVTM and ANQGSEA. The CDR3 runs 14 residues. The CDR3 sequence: CSVVEGSGANVLTF. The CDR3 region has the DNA TGCAGCGTTGTCGAGGGCTCTGGGGCCAACGTCCTGACTTTC.

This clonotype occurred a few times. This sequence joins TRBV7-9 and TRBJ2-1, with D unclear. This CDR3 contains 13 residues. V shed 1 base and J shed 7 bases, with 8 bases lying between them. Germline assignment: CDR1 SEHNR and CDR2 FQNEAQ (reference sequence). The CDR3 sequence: CASSLEAPNEQFF. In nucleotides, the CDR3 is TGTGCCAGCAGCTTAGAAGCCCCGAATGAGCAGTTCTTC.